This TCR beta chain was identified during a study of T cell changes during pregnancy in multiple sclerosis. With 3 bases removed from V and 8 bases from J, the gap between germline ends came to 17 bases. The V gene's germline CDR1 is SEHNR and CDR2 FQNEAQ (reference sequence). The CDR3 contains 15 residues. Assay used: immunoSEQ multiplex PCR; TCRdb lists only in-frame clones, some missing. Of roughly 87,000 clones in the sample, roughly nine tenths were seen once. Sequenced material: PBMCs, taken in the first trimester of pregnancy. The sequence came from a female donor in good health, serving as a control in a pregnancy study. Some clones in this sample may be carry-over from other donors' samples. The chain is built from TRBV7-9 and TRBJ2-1; tentative D call: TRBD1 (6 bases). CDR3 nucleotides: TGTGCCAGCAGCTTGGGGACACTGTCGGACGATGAGCAGTTCTTC. Translating gives CASSLGTLSDDEQFF.